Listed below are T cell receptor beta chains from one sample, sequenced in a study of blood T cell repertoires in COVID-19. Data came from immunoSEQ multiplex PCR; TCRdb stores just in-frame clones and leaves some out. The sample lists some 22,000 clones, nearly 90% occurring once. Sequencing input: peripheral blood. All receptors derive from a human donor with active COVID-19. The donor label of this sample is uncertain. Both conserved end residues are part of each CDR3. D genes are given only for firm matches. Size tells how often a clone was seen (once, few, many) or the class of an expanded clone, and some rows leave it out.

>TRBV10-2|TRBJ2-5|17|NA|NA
CASSEAGVTGLFGTQYF
TGCGCCAGCAGTGAGGCCGGAGTCACAGGTCTGTTTGGGACCCAGTACTTC
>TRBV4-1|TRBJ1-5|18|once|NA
CASSQDNKDTYSNQPQHF
TGCGCCAGCAGCCAAGATAATAAGGACACCTATAGCAATCAGCCCCAGCATTTT
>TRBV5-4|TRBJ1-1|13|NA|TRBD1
CASSVETGEKAFF
TGTGCCAGCAGCGTCGAGACAGGGGAGAAAGCTTTCTTT
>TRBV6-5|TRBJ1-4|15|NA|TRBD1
CASTTGGTGREKLFF
TGTGCCAGCACCACCGGTGGGACAGGGAGGGAAAAACTGTTTTTT
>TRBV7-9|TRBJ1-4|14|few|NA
CASSLAGGNEKLFF
TGTGCCAGCAGCTTAGCGGGGGGTAATGAAAAACTGTTTTTT
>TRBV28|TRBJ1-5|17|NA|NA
CASSSPGARGSNQPQHF
TGTGCCAGCAGTTCGCCGGGAGCCCGGGGCAGCAATCAGCCCCAGCATTTT
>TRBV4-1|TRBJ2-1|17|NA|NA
CASSQDPTGGGFNEQFF
TGCGCCAGCAGCCAAGACCCCACAGGGGGAGGGTTCAATGAGCAGTTCTTC
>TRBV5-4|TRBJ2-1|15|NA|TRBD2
CASSLARGERNEQFF
TGTGCCAGCAGCTTGGCCCGGGGGGAACGCAATGAGCAGTTCTTC
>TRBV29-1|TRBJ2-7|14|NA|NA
CSVVGAFSSYEQYF
TGCAGCGTTGTGGGGGCTTTCAGCTCCTACGAGCAGTACTTC
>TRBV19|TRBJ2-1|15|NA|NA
CASSLGAGTFNEQFF
TGTGCCAGTAGTTTAGGCGCCGGGACTTTCAATGAGCAGTTCTTC
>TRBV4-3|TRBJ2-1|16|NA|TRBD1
CASSQDGTGYYNEQFF
TGCGCCAGCAGCCAAGATGGGACAGGCTACTACAATGAGCAGTTCTTC
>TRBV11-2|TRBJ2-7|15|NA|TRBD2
CASSLDFLAGAEQYF
TGTGCCAGCAGCTTAGATTTCCTAGCGGGGGCCGAGCAGTACTTC
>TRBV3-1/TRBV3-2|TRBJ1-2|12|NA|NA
CASSHGGNGYTF
TGTGCCAGCAGCCATGGGGGCAATGGCTACACCTTC
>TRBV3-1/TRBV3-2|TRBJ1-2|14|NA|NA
CASSPKGAPRGYTF
TGTGCCAGCAGCCCAAAAGGGGCTCCTCGTGGCTACACCTTC
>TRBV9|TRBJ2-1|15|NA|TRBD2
CASSRAGGHINEQFF
TGTGCCAGCAGCCGGGCGGGAGGGCATATCAATGAGCAGTTCTTC
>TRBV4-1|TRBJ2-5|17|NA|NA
CASSRIPGVAAKETQYF
TGCGCCAGCAGCCGAATCCCGGGGGTAGCGGCTAAAGAGACCCAGTACTTC
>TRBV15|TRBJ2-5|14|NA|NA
CATSRDRGQETQYF
TGTGCCACCAGCAGAGATCGGGGTCAAGAGACCCAGTACTTC
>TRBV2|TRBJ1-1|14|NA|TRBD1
CASRLGQSNTEAFF
TGTGCCAGCAGGCTGGGACAGTCGAACACTGAAGCTTTCTTT
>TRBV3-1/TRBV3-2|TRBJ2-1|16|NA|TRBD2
CASSPTSSEMGNEQFF
TGTGCCAGCAGCCCGACTAGCTCCGAGATGGGCAATGAGCAGTTCTTC
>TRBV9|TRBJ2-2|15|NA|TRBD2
CASSPQPGGTGELFF
TGTGCCAGCAGCCCCCAACCGGGAGGGACCGGGGAGCTGTTTTTT
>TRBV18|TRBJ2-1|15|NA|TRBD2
CASSPAAGGVNEQFF
TGTGCCAGCTCACCTGCAGCGGGAGGGGTCAATGAGCAGTTCTTC
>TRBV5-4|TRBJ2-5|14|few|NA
CASSLQYRQETQYF
TGTGCCAGCAGCTTGCAGTACCGCCAAGAGACCCAGTACTTC
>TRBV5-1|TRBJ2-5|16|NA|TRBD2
CASSLEAGGNQETQYF
TGCGCCAGCAGCTTGGAGGCGGGGGGGAACCAAGAGACCCAGTACTTC
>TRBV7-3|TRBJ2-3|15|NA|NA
CASSLTSGLTDTQYF
TGTGCCAGCAGCTTAACTAGCGGACTCACAGATACGCAGTATTTT
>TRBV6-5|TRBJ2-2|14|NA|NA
CASIIGEITGELFF
TGTGCCAGCATAATAGGGGAAATCACCGGGGAGCTGTTTTTT
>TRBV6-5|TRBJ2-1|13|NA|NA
CASSLGQEGEQFF
TGTGCCAGCAGTCTTGGACAGGAGGGAGAGCAGTTCTTC
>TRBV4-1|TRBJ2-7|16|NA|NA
CASSQSNLGGSYEQYF
TGCGCCAGCAGCCAATCAAACCTGGGGGGCTCCTACGAGCAGTACTTC
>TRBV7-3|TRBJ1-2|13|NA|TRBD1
CAITGVGNYGYTF
TGTGCCATCACAGGGGTTGGAAACTATGGCTACACCTTC
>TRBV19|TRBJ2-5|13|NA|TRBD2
CASNRGEGETQYF
TGTGCCAGTAACCGGGGGGAAGGGGAGACCCAGTACTTC
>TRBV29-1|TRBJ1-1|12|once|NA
CSGYTGNTEAFF
TGCAGCGGATATACAGGGAATACTGAAGCTTTCTTT
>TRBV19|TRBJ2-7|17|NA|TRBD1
CASSPRGDRLSSYEQYF
TGTGCCAGTAGTCCAAGAGGGGACAGGTTGAGCTCCTACGAGCAGTACTTC
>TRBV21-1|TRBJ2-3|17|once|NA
CASSKRLGAGGTDTQYF
TGTGCCAGCAGCAAGCGACTAGGTGCCGGCGGCACAGATACGCAGTATTTT
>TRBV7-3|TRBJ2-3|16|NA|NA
CASSKQGNLNTDTQYF
TGTGCCAGCAGCAAACAGGGTAACTTAAACACAGATACGCAGTATTTT
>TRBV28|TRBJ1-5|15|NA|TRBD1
CASRATGLSNQPQHF
TGTGCCAGCAGGGCGACAGGGTTAAGCAATCAGCCCCAGCATTTT
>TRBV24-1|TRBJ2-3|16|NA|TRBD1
CATSDSGTGTTDTQYF
TGTGCCACCAGTGATTCCGGGACAGGCACCACAGATACGCAGTATTTT
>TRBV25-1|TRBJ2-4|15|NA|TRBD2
CASSERGGAKNIQYF
TGTGCCAGCAGTGAGCGGGGGGGAGCCAAAAACATTCAGTACTTC
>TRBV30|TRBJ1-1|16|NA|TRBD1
CAWSQKDMTGKGEAFF
TGTGCCTGGAGCCAAAAAGACATGACAGGGAAGGGTGAAGCTTTCTTT
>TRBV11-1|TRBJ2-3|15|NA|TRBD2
CASSLFTSGTDTQYF
TGTGCCAGCAGCCTGTTCACTAGCGGCACAGATACGCAGTATTTT
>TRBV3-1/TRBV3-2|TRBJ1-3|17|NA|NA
CASSQEIQGSSGNTIYF
TGTGCCAGCAGCCAAGAGATTCAGGGGTCCTCTGGAAACACCATATATTTT
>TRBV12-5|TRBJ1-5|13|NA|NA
CASGLPQGQPQHF
TGTGCTAGTGGTTTGCCTCAGGGTCAGCCCCAGCATTTT
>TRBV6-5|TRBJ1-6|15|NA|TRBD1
CASSYEGQGYSPLHF
TGTGCCAGCAGTTATGAGGGACAGGGATATTCACCCCTCCACTTT
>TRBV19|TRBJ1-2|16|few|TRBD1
CASSARSGGTNYGYTF
TGTGCCAGTAGTGCCCGATCAGGGGGGACCAACTATGGCTACACCTTC
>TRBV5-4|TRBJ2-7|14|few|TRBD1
CASSWNRGSYEQYF
TGTGCCAGCAGCTGGAACAGGGGCTCCTACGAGCAGTACTTC
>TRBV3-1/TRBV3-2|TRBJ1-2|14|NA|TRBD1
CASTSAAGGSGYTF
TGTGCCAGCACCTCTGCGGCAGGGGGCAGTGGCTACACCTTC
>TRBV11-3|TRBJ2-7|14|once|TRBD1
CASSSRDRGREQYF
TGTGCCAGCAGCTCCCGGGACAGGGGGAGGGAGCAGTACTTC
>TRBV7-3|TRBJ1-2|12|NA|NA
CASGQQGYGYTF
TGTGCCAGCGGACAACAGGGATATGGCTACACCTTC
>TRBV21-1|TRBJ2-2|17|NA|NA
CASTQNYPQNNTGELFF
TGTGCCAGCACCCAGAATTATCCTCAAAATAACACCGGGGAGCTGTTTTTT
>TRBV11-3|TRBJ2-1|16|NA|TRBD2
CASSPGTSGVNNEQFF
TGTGCCAGCAGCCCCGGTACTAGCGGGGTGAACAATGAGCAGTTCTTC
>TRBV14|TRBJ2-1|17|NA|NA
CASSQELARGFRNEQFF
TGTGCCAGCAGCCAAGAACTGGCCAGGGGCTTCCGGAATGAGCAGTTCTTC
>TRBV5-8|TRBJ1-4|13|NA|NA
CASSLMRGEKLFF
TGTGCCAGCAGCTTAATGAGAGGTGAAAAACTGTTTTTT
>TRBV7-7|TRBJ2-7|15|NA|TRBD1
CASSLGAGGNYEQYF
TGTGCTAGCAGCTTAGGGGCAGGGGGTAACTACGAGCAGTACTTC
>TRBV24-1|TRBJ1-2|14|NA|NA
CATSDPDTNYGYTF
TGTGCCACCAGTGACCCGGACACTAACTATGGCTACACCTTC
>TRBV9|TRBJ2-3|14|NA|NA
CASSVRSNTDTQYF
TGTGCCAGCAGCGTCAGGTCTAACACAGATACGCAGTATTTT
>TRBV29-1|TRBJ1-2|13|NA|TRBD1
CSVAGQGDYGYTF
TGCAGCGTTGCCGGACAGGGAGACTATGGCTACACCTTC
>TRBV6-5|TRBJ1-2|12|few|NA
CASSLGGDGYTF
TGTGCCAGCAGCCTAGGGGGAGATGGCTACACCTTC
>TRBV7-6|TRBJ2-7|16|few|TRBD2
CASSAGAGLGGYEQYF
TGTGCCAGCAGCGCTGGTGCGGGACTAGGGGGGTACGAGCAGTACTTC
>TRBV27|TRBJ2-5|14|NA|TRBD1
CASSPPTGGETQYF
TGTGCCAGCAGTCCCCCGACAGGGGGAGAGACCCAGTACTTC
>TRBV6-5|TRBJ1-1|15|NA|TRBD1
CASRESGTVNTEAFF
TGTGCCAGCAGAGAGTCCGGGACAGTGAACACTGAAGCTTTCTTT
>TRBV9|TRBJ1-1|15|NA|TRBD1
CASSVTGGVNTEAFF
TGTGCCAGCAGCGTGACAGGGGGAGTTAACACTGAAGCTTTCTTT